This TCR beta chain was profiled in a study of T cell repertoires in cytomegalovirus infection. The V gene lost 0 bases and the J gene lost 5 bases, with 13 bases spanning the gap. CDR1 and CDR2 from the germline V gene are SGDLS and YYNGEE. The CDR3 contains 15 residues. Note on this clonotype: Its antigen is still unknown.

TCRdb re-called the reads through MiXCR, storing one row per CDR3 protein. The sample consists of 750,000 to 950,000 distinct CDR3 sequences, approximately 32% of them appearing once. This chain links TRBV9 with TRBJ2-3, with D possibly TRBD2 on 7 matching bases. This clonotype was obtained from a human donor in good health (CMV status not recorded). Some clones in this sample may be carry-over from other donors' samples. This specimen consisted of cultured CD8+ T cells from PBMCs, obtained from culture after CMV antigen stimulation. The CDR3 spells CASSVEEGGGDTQYF. CDR3 DNA sequence: TGTGCCAGCAGCGTAGAAGAGGGGGGGGGAGATACGCAGTATTTT. The whole variable domain, remainder taken from reference TRBV9 and TRBJ2-3, is DSGVTQTPKHLITATGQRVTLRCSPRSGDLSVYWYQQSLDQGLQFLIQYYNGEERAKGNILERFSAQQFPDLHSELNLSSLELGDSALYFCASSVEEGGGDTQYFGPGTRLTVL.